A selection of T cell receptor beta chains follows, all from one sample in a study of blood T cells in healthy people across ages. One entry per CDR3 protein results from TCRdb running MiXCR on the 5' RACE reads. The sample shows around 650,000 distinct CDR3 sequences, approximately 40% of them seen only once. The sample comprised blood. The origin of the receptors is a man at least 80 years old in good health. The CDR3 runs from the conserved cysteine through the conserved F or W. D genes are given only for firm matches. The size field is filled for only some rows; it gives once, few, many or a size class.

J gene	clone size	V gene	D gene	CDR3 DNA	CDR3 protein
TRBJ2-1	.	TRBV4-1	TRBD2	TGCGCCAGCAGCCAGATAGATATGGGACTAGTAACCTACAATGAGCAGTTCTTC	CASSQIDMGLVTYNEQFF
TRBJ2-2	few	TRBV7-2	.	TGTGCCAGCAGCTTAGTTGTGGTGGGAACCGGGGAGCTGTTTTTT	CASSLVVVGTGELFF
TRBJ1-2	.	TRBV6-5	.	TGTGCCAGCAGTATTCAGGGGTTTGACAACTATGACTACACCTTC	CASSIQGFDNYDYTF
TRBJ2-7	.	TRBV29-1	.	TGCAGCGTCCAGACAGGCGCGTACGAGCAGTACTTC	CSVQTGAYEQYF
TRBJ2-3	few	TRBV13	.	TGTGCCAGCAGCTCACTGAGGGGCGTTAAAAGCACAGATACGCAGTATTTT	CASSSLRGVKSTDTQYF
TRBJ2-7	.	TRBV25-1	TRBD2	TGTGCCAGCAGTGAGCCTACAGGACTAGCTCGCGAGCAGTACTTC	CASSEPTGLAREQYF
TRBJ2-7	.	TRBV7-8	.	TGTGCCAGCAGCCTTGACCGTCGTCGCCCCTACGAGCAGTACTTC	CASSLDRRRPYEQYF
TRBJ2-7	few	TRBV20-1	TRBD1	TGCAGTGCTCCTAAACAGGGGAGTCCCGCCTACGAGCAGTACTTC	CSAPKQGSPAYEQYF
TRBJ1-3	.	TRBV6-2/TRBV6-3	.	TGTGCCAGCAGTTCCCCGAGAACACAGATCGGAAACACCATATATTTT	CASSSPRTQIGNTIYF
TRBJ2-4	.	TRBV20-1	.	TGCAGTGCTAGCGGAGGAATGGGACTTCTAGCCAAAAACATTCAGTACTTC	CSASGGMGLLAKNIQYF
TRBJ2-1	.	TRBV20-1	.	TGCAGTGCCCCTCATGGGACGTCCTACAATGAGCAGTTCTTC	CSAPHGTSYNEQFF
TRBJ2-1	.	TRBV6-1	TRBD2	TGTGCCAGCAGTGAACCGGGACTAGCAAATAACAATGAGCAGTTCTTC	CASSEPGLANNNEQFF
TRBJ2-7	few	TRBV20-1	.	TGCAGTGCGCTCGAGGGGAATGTCCACGAGCAGTACTTC	CSALEGNVHEQYF
TRBJ2-7	.	TRBV28	TRBD2	TGTGCCAGCCCCCCGGGACTAGCGGGAGTTCTCGCCGAGCAGTACTTC	CASPPGLAGVLAEQYF
TRBJ2-7	few	TRBV6-6	TRBD2	TGTGCCAGCCACAGAGGACTAGCGGATCACGAGCAGTACTTC	CASHRGLADHEQYF
TRBJ2-7	.	TRBV5-5	.	TGTGCCAGCAGCTTGACCCTGACAGTGAACTACGAGCAGTACTTC	CASSLTLTVNYEQYF
TRBJ1-1	.	TRBV14	.	TGTGCCAGCAGCCAAGGGGATTTGAACACTGAAGCTTTCTTT	CASSQGDLNTEAFF
TRBJ2-5	many	TRBV2	TRBD2	TGTGCCAGCAGCGGCGGGAGACTACAAGAGACCCAGTACTTC	CASSGGRLQETQYF
TRBJ1-6	.	TRBV6-6	.	TGTGCCAGCAGGGAGACAGGAAATTCACCCCTCCACTTT	CASRETGNSPLHF
TRBJ2-3	.	TRBV20-1	.	TGCAGTGCCCCACAAAGAACCCGCACAGATACGCAGTATTTT	CSAPQRTRTDTQYF
TRBJ2-3	few	TRBV3-1	.	TGTGCCAGCAGCCGAGCGGATTTAGATACGCAGTATTTT	CASSRADLDTQYF
TRBJ1-6	.	TRBV11-2	.	TGTGCCAGCAGCTTAGATTCTGGACAGACCTATTCACCCCTCCACTTT	CASSLDSGQTYSPLHF
TRBJ2-1	.	TRBV4-3	.	TGCGCCAGCAACCAGTCGGGGAGCTCCTACAATGAGCAGTTCTTC	CASNQSGSSYNEQFF
TRBJ2-7	.	TRBV5-1	.	TGCGCCAGCAGCTTTTGGGAGCGAGAGATGGGCTACGAGCAGTACTTC	CASSFWEREMGYEQYF
TRBJ2-1	.	TRBV6-6	.	TGTGCCAGCAGTGCATCCGGACAGAACAATGAGCAGTTCTTC	CASSASGQNNEQFF
TRBJ2-5	.	TRBV5-1	.	TGCGCCAGCAGCTTTCCCGGGGGTCACCAAGAGACCCAGTACTTC	CASSFPGGHQETQYF
TRBJ1-4	.	TRBV5-1	.	TGCGCCAGCAGCTTGACGGTACCAAATGAAAAACTGTTTTTT	CASSLTVPNEKLFF
TRBJ2-5	.	TRBV3-1	TRBD1	TGTGCCAGCAGCCAAGGAGCCCACAGGGGGCAAGAGACCCAGTACTTC	CASSQGAHRGQETQYF
TRBJ1-3	few	TRBV4-1	.	TGCGCCAGCAGCCAAGCTAGGGGCGGCCACGCGGGAAACACCATATATTTT	CASSQARGGHAGNTIYF
TRBJ2-3	.	TRBV14	TRBD1	TGTGCCAGCAGCTCACGGACAGGCGCCTCCTGGATAGATACGCAGTATTTT	CASSSRTGASWIDTQYF
TRBJ2-2	few	TRBV7-2	TRBD2	TGTGCCAGCAGCCAAGCTTCACTAGCGGGGGCCAGGGAGCTGTTTTTT	CASSQASLAGARELFF
TRBJ2-4	.	TRBV14	.	TGTGCCAGCAGCCAAGCAGGGTTTGCCAAAAACATTCAGTACTTC	CASSQAGFAKNIQYF
TRBJ1-2	.	TRBV7-8	TRBD1	TGTGCCAGCAGCTTAGGGACAGGAGAGAGCGGCTACACCTTC	CASSLGTGESGYTF
TRBJ1-5	.	TRBV2	TRBD1	TGTGCCAGCAGTGAAGCGATGGGACAGGGTAATCAGCCCCAGCATTTT	CASSEAMGQGNQPQHF
TRBJ2-2	once	TRBV29-1	.	TGCAGCGTTGAAACTAGATTCGGGGAGCTGTTTTTT	CSVETRFGELFF
TRBJ2-3	many	TRBV15	.	TGTGCCACTAGTGGTACAGGCTTTCAGTCAGATACGCAGTATTTT	CATSGTGFQSDTQYF
TRBJ2-1	.	TRBV6-5	TRBD2	TGTGCCAGCAGTTCTAGCGGGAGCCGTAATGAGCAGTTCTTC	CASSSSGSRNEQFF